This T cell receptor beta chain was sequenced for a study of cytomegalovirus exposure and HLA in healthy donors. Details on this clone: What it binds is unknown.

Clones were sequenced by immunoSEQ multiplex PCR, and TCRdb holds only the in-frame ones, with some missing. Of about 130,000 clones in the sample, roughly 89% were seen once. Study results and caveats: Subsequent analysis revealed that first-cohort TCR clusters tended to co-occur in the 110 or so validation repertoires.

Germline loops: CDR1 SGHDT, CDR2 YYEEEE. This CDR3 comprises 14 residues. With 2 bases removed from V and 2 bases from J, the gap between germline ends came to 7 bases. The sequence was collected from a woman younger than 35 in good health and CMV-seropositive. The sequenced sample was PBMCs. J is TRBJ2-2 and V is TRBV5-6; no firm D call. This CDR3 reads CASSFIHNTGELFF. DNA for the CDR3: TGTGCCAGCAGCTTTATACATAACACCGGGGAGCTGTTTTTT.